The next 26 T cell receptor beta chains were all read from a single sample in a study of T-cell memory formation after mild COVID-19. TCRdb processed the 5' RACE reads anew with MiXCR; each CDR3 protein has one entry. The sample contains 100,000 to 150,000 distinct CDR3 sequences, approximately 16% of which appear only once. The material sequenced was PBMCs or a T cell subset sorted from them (not recorded which). Receptors originate from an adult woman who had mild COVID-19 (a few samples of this study predate the infection). Cell type and time point are not known.

The chain combines TRBV24-1 with TRBJ1-2; 8 bases are shared with TRBD1. The CDR3 length is 13 residues. V lost 7 bases and J lost 2; bases outside the gene matches: 2. From germline, CDR1 is KGHDR and CDR2 SFDVKD. The CDR3 DNA sequence: TGTGCCACCAGCCAGGGGGCCAACTATGGCTACACCTTC. The encoded protein is CATSQGANYGYTF.

This chain connects TRBV7-7 to TRBJ2-3; no clear D gene. Germline-derived CDR1 and CDR2 are SSHAT and FNYEAQ (reference sequence). CDR3 length: 14 amino acids. Trimming pared 2 bases from V and 1 base from J, leaving 7 bases between. The CDR3 DNA reads TGTGCCAGCAGCTTATCGCCTGGCACAGATACGCAGTATTTT. Its protein is CASSLSPGTDTQYF.

The chain uses TRBV4-1 and TRBJ2-3, with 9 bases lining up with TRBD1. Per the germline V gene, CDR1 is MGHRA and CDR2 is YSYEKL. This CDR3 has 14 amino acids. The V gene end was trimmed by 5 bases and the J gene end by 4 bases; junction bases not matched to a gene: 4. The CDR3 loop reads CASSWDRAADTQYF. The DNA of the CDR3 is TGCGCCAGCAGCTGGGACAGGGCCGCAGATACGCAGTATTTT.

V usage is TRBV7-9 and J usage is TRBJ2-6; D ambiguous. Deletions cut 5 bases from V and 2 bases from J, with 4 bases between. Germline V gene lookup returns CDR1 SEHNR and CDR2 FQNEAQ (reference sequence). This CDR3 has 13 amino acids. CDR3 in DNA: TGTGCCAGCAGCAACGCTGGGGCCAACGTCCTGACTTTC. Encoded protein: CASSNAGANVLTF.

A few counts support this clonotype. V is TRBV11-3 and J is TRBJ2-1; D perhaps matches TRBD1 (5 bases). Germline-derived CDR1 and CDR2 are SGHNT and YENEEA. This CDR3 comprises 16 residues. V lost 9 bases and J lost 0, with 18 bases in between. CDR3 coding DNA: TGTGCCAGTATTGTGGGGCAGGAAGGCTCCTACAATGAGCAGTTCTTC. This translates into CASIVGQEGSYNEQFF.

This rearrangement joins TRBV24-1 to TRBJ2-5; the match to TRBD1 covers 7 bases. Losses at the gene ends were 3 bases for V and 1 base for J; bases not matched to a gene: 1. This CDR3 region has 14 residues. Germline V gene lookup returns CDR1 KGHDR and CDR2 SFDVKD. This chain's CDR3 is CATSDRDSQETQYF. CDR3 coding DNA: TGTGCCACCAGTGATCGGGACAGCCAAGAGACCCAGTACTTC.

This clonotype has just a few counts. V usage is TRBV9 and J usage is TRBJ1-2; a possible D gene is TRBD1 (5 bases). The germline V and J ends were trimmed by 1 base and 8 bases, with 12 bases remaining between them. CDR3 length equals 13 residues. From germline, CDR1 is SGDLS and CDR2 YYNGEE. In nucleotides, the CDR3 is TGTGCCAGCAGCGTACAGGGCTCTGGGGGCTACACCTTC. Amino acid sequence: CASSVQGSGGYTF.

V gene TRBV6-2 or TRBV6-3 combines with J gene TRBJ1-1, with a possible D match to TRBD1 (5 bases). Germline-derived CDR1 and CDR2 are MNHEY and SVGEGT. This CDR3 has 14 residues. Trimming pared 6 bases from V and 3 bases from J, leaving 14 bases between. CDR3 residues: CASRNGKTDTEAFF. In DNA, the CDR3 is TGTGCCAGCAGGAACGGAAAGACAGACACTGAAGCTTTCTTT.

This clonotype was counted a few times. The rearrangement joins TRBV18 to TRBJ2-7; 10 bases align to TRBD1. The CDR3 sequence is 14 residues long. V lost 6 bases to trimming and J lost 5 bases; unmatched junction nucleotides: 7. Germline lookup yields CDR1 KGHSH and CDR2 LQKENI. The CDR3 spells CASSEGTGVHEQYF. The DNA of the CDR3 is TGTGCCAGCTCGGAAGGGACAGGGGTCCACGAGCAGTACTTC.

The chain uses TRBV9 and TRBJ2-1; TRBD2 matches 9 bases. V shed 0 bases, J shed 6 bases, and the junction held 7 bases outside the gene matches. Germline-derived CDR1 and CDR2 are SGDLS and YYNGEE. The CDR3 totals 16 residues. The CDR3 loop reads CASSVGLAGVSNEQFF. The CDR3 DNA follows: TGTGCCAGCAGCGTAGGTTTAGCGGGAGTCTCCAATGAGCAGTTCTTC. The whole variable domain, remainder taken from reference TRBV9 and TRBJ2-1, is DSGVTQTPKHLITATGQRVTLRCSPRSGDLSVYWYQQSLDQGLQFLIQYYNGEERAKGNILERFSAQQFPDLHSELNLSSLELGDSALYFCASSVGLAGVSNEQFFGPGTRLTVL.

This clonotype was observed many times. The chain has TRBV24-1 and TRBJ2-3; TRBD1 aligns across 8 bases. The germline gives CDR1 KGHDR, CDR2 SFDVKD. The CDR3 is 24 amino acids. After removal of 5 bases from V and 2 bases from J, the junction contained 32 bases not matched to a gene. The CDR3 DNA reads TGTGCCACCAGTGGTCACCTCTCACGGAACCCGGGACAGGCCCGGAGGACGAACACAGATACGCAGTATTTT. Translation gives CATSGHLSRNPGQARRTNTDTQYF.

This clonotype was seen at least ten times. The chain carries TRBV7-3 and TRBJ2-1; unclear D gene. Looked up from germline, CDR1 is SGHTA and CDR2 is FQGTGA. The germline V and J ends were trimmed by 5 bases and 9 bases, with 11 bases remaining between them. The CDR3 consists of 12 residues. The CDR3 region is CASSPTRGEQFF. The CDR3 nucleotides read TGTGCCAGCAGCCCCACCCGAGGTGAGCAGTTCTTC.

CDR3 region: CATSRDSSSYGYTF. Here the CDR3 DNA reads TGTGCCACCAGCAGAGATAGCTCATCCTATGGCTACACCTTC. The rearrangement links TRBV15 to TRBJ1-2; D is unclear. The V end was cut by 0 bases, the J end by 4 bases, with 9 bases between. The CDR3 is made up of 14 amino acids. Germline V gives CDR1 LNHNV, CDR2 YYDKDF (reference sequence).

V is TRBV6-5 and J is TRBJ2-2; tentative D call: TRBD1 (5 bases). Looked up from germline, CDR1 is MNHEY and CDR2 is SVGAGI. CDR3 size: 16 residues. V was cut by 7 bases and J by 3 bases, with 18 bases left in between. In nucleotides, the CDR3 is TGTGCCAGCATCCCTTGGGGCGGCCACTACACCGGGGAGCTGTTTTTT. It is translated as CASIPWGGHYTGELFF.

This clonotype showed up just a few times. J is TRBJ2-7 and V is TRBV25-1; 7 bases are shared with TRBD1. Trimming removed 4 bases from V and 9 bases from J; junction bases left unmatched: 15. Germline assignment: CDR1 MGHDK and CDR2 SYGVNS. This CDR3 region has 15 residues. CDR3 in amino acids: CASSGTGALTPRQYF. The CDR3, as DNA: TGTGCCAGCAGTGGTACAGGGGCCTTAACGCCACGGCAGTACTTC.

This clonotype was counted at least ten times. This rearrangement joins TRBV5-1 to TRBJ2-1; perhaps TRBD1 as D (6 bases). Germline assignment: CDR1 SGHRS and CDR2 YFSETQ. The CDR3 extends over 14 amino acids. Trimming removed 6 bases at V and 0 bases at J, with 10 bases between. CDR3 region: CASTGTLSYNEQFF. The CDR3 nucleotides are TGCGCCAGCACCGGGACACTCTCCTACAATGAGCAGTTCTTC.

This clonotype was counted between two and nine times. The chain recombines TRBV7-3 with TRBJ2-7, with D unresolved. Germline CDR1 is SGHTA and CDR2 is FQGTGA. V lost 1 base and J 1 base, leaving 14 bases between the germline ends. The CDR3 runs 16 residues. The CDR3 protein is CASSLKDGHQSYEQYF. DNA of the CDR3: TGTGCCAGCAGCTTAAAGGATGGGCACCAATCCTACGAGCAGTACTTC.

This clonotype was seen repeatedly, ten times or more. This chain uses TRBV6-5 with TRBJ2-4, with a tentative D call TRBD2 (6 bases). Germline loops: CDR1 MNHEY, CDR2 SVGAGI. The CDR3 totals 16 residues. V lost 2 bases and J lost 1, with 12 bases in between. The CDR3 DNA reads as TGTGCCAGCAGTTACGCCGCGGGACCCGCCAAAAACATTCAGTACTTC. Translated, it gives CASSYAAGPAKNIQYF.

In this sample, this clonotype turned up a few times. The rearrangement links TRBV4-3 to TRBJ2-5; D remains ambiguous. This CDR3 is built from 14 residues. V lost 0 bases to trimming and J lost 1 base, with 6 bases between them. CDR1 is LGHNA, CDR2 YSLEER, per germline. The CDR3 DNA sequence: TGCGCCAGCAGCCAAGAGGTCTTCCAAGAGACCCAGTACTTC. Protein product: CASSQEVFQETQYF.

This clonotype has a handful of counts. The chain links TRBV5-1 to TRBJ2-7; maybe TRBD1 (6 bases). Trimming left V 4 bases short and J 0 bases short, with 14 bases between. The CDR3 is made up of 15 amino acids. The germline CDR1 and CDR2 sequences are SGHRS and YFSETQ. CDR3 coding DNA: TGCGCCAGCAGCGAAGGGACATCCAGCTCCTACGAGCAGTACTTC. Its protein is CASSEGTSSSYEQYF.

This clonotype came up a few times. The V call is TRBV18, the J call TRBJ2-7; weak D call: TRBD1 (6 bases). V was cut by 3 bases and J by 2 bases, with 17 bases left in between. Germline V lookup: CDR1 KGHSH, CDR2 LQKENI. There are 16 residues in the CDR3. The chain's CDR3 is CASSPIRQAGAYEQYF. CDR3 nucleotide sequence: TGTGCCAGCTCACCCATTCGACAGGCTGGCGCCTACGAGCAGTACTTC.

The J gene is TRBJ1-1, the V gene TRBV5-1; D is undetermined. The CDR3 loop spans 15 amino acids. The germline gives CDR1 SGHRS, CDR2 YFSETQ. Trimming cost V 4 bases and J 7 bases, with 20 bases left between them. CDR3 nucleotides: TGCGCCAGCAGCGATCGTATGGGAGCTCCCTATGAAGCTTTCTTT. The encoded protein is CASSDRMGAPYEAFF.

This clonotype was seen a handful of times. This chain joins TRBV6-1 and TRBJ2-7; 8 nucleotides agree with TRBD2. CDR1 MNHNS and CDR2 SASEGT come from the germline V gene. This CDR3 is built from 13 residues. The V and J ends lost 8 bases and 3 bases, in that order; junction bases with no gene match: 6. Here the CDR3 reads CASESGGRYEQYF. CDR3 coding DNA: TGTGCCAGCGAAAGCGGGGGCCGCTACGAGCAGTACTTC.

V is TRBV9 and J is TRBJ1-1, with D possibly matching TRBD1 (5 bases). V was shortened by 3 bases and J by 6 bases, with 9 bases between the two germline ends. Germline CDR1 is SGDLS and CDR2 is YYNGEE. CDR3 length equals 12 residues. CDR3 sequence reads: CASSADTPEAFF. The CDR3 bases are TGTGCCAGCAGCGCGGACACGCCTGAAGCTTTCTTT.

The V call is TRBV7-8, the J call TRBJ2-3, with D uncertain. V lost 5 bases, J lost 2 bases, and 17 bases lay in between. The CDR3 spans 16 residues. Per the germline V gene, CDR1 is SGHVS and CDR2 is FQNEAQ. Here the CDR3 reads CASSTTRPTTTDTQYF. The CDR3 region has the DNA TGTGCCAGCAGCACGACCCGGCCTACGACCACAGATACGCAGTATTTT.

This clonotype was detected a few times. V is TRBV6-6 and J is TRBJ2-5; 9 bases agree with TRBD1. This CDR3 spans 15 amino acids. Trimming removed 5 bases from V and 2 bases from J; junction bases left unmatched: 6. Germline loops: CDR1 MNHNY, CDR2 SVGAGI (reference sequence). CDR3 nucleotide sequence: TGTGCCAGCAGTCAACCGACAGGGGGGCAAGAGACCCAGTACTTC. It codes for CASSQPTGGQETQYF.